This T cell receptor (beta chain) is from a study of T-cell reconstitution after alpha-beta-depleted transplantation in children. The TCRbeta library was prepared with unique molecular identifiers. One entry per CDR3 protein, called by TCRdb with MiXCR from the PCR reads. The sample carries about 830,000 distinct CDR3 sequences, roughly 15% recorded once. This clonotype has only a few counts. The CDR3 totals 14 residues. The rearrangement links TRBV21-1 to TRBJ2-1. TRBV21-1 is a pseudogene. The source of this sequence is a male patient younger than 18 who had a stem cell transplant for acute lymphoblastic leukemia, so the T cells may come from the graft donor. The source was PBMCs, mostly from graft donor cells, collected 360 days after TCRalphabeta/CD19-depleted stem cell transplant. The CDR3 is CASLPQGPYNEQFF. For the CDR3, the DNA is TGTGCCAGCCTTCCACAGGGGCCCTACAATGAGCAGTTCTTC.